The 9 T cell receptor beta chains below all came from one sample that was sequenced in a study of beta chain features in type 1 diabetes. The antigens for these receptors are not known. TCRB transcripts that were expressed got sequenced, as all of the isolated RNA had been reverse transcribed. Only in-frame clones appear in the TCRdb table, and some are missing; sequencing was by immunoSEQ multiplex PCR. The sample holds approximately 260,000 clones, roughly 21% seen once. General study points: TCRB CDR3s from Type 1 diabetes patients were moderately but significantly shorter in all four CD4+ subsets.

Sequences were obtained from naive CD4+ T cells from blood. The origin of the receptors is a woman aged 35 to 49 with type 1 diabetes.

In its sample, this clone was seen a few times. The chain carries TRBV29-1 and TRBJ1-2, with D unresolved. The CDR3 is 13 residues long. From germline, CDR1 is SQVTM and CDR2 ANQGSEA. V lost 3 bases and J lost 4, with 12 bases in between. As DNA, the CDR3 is TGCAGCGTTGATGGAGGCCTATCCTATGGCTACACCTTC. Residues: CSVDGGLSYGYTF.

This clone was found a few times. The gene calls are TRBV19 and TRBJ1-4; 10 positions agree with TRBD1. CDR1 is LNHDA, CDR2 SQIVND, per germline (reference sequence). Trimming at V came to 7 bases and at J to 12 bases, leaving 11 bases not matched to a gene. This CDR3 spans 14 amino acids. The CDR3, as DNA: TGTGCCAGTAACCTTGGGACAGGGGCCCGGCAACTGTTTTTT. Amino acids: CASNLGTGARQLFF.

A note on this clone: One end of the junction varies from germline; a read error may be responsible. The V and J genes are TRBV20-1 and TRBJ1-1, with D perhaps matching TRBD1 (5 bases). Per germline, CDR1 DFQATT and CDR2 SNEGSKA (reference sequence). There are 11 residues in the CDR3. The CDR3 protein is CSASLDTEAFF. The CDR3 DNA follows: TGCAGTGCTAGCTTGGACACCGAAGCTTTCTTT.

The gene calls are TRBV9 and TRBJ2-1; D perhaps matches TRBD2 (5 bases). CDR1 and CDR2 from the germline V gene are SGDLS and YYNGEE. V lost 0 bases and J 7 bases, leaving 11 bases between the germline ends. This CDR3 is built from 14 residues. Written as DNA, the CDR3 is TGTGCCAGCAGCGTAGAGGTGGGAGTAAATGAGCAGTTCTTC. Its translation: CASSVEVGVNEQFF.

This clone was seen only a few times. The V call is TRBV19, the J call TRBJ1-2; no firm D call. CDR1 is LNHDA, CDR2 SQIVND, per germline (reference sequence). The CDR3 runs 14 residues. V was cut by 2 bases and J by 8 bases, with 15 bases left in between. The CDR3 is CASSIQTDAVGYTF. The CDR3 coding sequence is TGTGCCAGTAGTATACAGACGGATGCGGTAGGCTACACCTTC.

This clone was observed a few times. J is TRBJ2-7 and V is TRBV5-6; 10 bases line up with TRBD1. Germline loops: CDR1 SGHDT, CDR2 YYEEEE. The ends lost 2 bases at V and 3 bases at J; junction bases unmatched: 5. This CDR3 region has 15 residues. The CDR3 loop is CASSFRDRGLYEQYF. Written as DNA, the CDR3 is TGTGCCAGCAGCTTTCGGGACAGGGGCCTCTACGAGCAGTACTTC. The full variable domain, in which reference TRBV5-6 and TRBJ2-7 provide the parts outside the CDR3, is DAGVTQSPTHLIKTRGQQVTLRCSPKSGHDTVSWYQQALGQGPQFIFQYYEEEERQRGNFPDRFSGHQFPNYSSELNVNALLLGDSALYLCASSFRDRGLYEQYFGPGTRLTVT.

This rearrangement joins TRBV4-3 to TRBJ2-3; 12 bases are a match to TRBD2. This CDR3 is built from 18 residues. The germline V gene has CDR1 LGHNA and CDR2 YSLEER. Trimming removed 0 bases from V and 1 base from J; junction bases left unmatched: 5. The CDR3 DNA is TGCGCCAGCAGCCAAGATCGGGCTAGCGGGGGGGGCACAGATACGCAGTATTTT. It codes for CASSQDRASGGGTDTQYF.

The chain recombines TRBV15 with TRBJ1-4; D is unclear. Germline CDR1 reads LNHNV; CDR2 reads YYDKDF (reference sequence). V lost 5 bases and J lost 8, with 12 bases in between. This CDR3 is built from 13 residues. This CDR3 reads CATSPRAWEKLFF. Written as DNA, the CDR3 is TGTGCCACCAGCCCCCGAGCTTGGGAAAAACTGTTTTTT.

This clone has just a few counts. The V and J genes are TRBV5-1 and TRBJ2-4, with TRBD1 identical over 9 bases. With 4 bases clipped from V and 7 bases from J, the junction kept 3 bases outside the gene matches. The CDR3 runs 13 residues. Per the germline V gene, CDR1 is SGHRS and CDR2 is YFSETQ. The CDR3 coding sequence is TGCGCCAGCAGCCTAGGGACAGGGAACATTCAGTACTTC. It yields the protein CASSLGTGNIQYF.